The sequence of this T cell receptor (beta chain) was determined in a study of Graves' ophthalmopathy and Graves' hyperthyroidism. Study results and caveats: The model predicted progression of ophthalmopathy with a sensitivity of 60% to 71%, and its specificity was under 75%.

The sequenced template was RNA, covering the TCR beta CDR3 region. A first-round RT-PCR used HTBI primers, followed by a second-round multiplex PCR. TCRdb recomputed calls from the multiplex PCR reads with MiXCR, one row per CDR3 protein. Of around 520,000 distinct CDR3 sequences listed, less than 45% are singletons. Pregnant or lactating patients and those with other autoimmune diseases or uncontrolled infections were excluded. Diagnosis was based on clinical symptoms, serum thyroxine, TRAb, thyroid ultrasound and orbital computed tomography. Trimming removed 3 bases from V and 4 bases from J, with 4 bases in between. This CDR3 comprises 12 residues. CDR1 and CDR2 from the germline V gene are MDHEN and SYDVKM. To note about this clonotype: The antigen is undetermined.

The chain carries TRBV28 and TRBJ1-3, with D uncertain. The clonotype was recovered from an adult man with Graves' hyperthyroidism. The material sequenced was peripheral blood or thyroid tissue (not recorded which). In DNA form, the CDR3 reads TGTGCCAGCAGTTTCTCGGGAAACACCATATATTTT. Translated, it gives CASSFSGNTIYF.